The clone carrying this T cell receptor beta chain was counted at least ten times. Antigen specificity is unknown. The sample belongs to a study of response to subunit inactivated influenza vaccine. From the RT-PCR reads, TCRdb called clonotypes with MiXCR, one entry per CDR3 protein. The data hold a few hundred thousand distinct CDR3 sequences, with approximately 6.9% observed a single time. CDR1 SGDLS and CDR2 YYNGEE come from the germline V gene. This CDR3 contains 15 residues. V was clipped by 5 bases and J by 0 bases; unmatched bases: 3. Study observations and caveats: Researchers suggested that each seasonal influenza vaccination recruits few new T cells.

Sequencing used PBMCs from blood, obtained 23 months after vaccination. The receptor was derived from a man between 50 and 70 years old who received an inactivated influenza vaccine. The gene calls are TRBV9 and TRBJ2-1; 9 nucleotides align to TRBD2. Written as DNA, the CDR3 is TGTGCCAGCAGAGGTAGCGGGAGCTCCTACAATGAGCAGTTCTTC. Amino acid sequence: CASRGSGSSYNEQFF.